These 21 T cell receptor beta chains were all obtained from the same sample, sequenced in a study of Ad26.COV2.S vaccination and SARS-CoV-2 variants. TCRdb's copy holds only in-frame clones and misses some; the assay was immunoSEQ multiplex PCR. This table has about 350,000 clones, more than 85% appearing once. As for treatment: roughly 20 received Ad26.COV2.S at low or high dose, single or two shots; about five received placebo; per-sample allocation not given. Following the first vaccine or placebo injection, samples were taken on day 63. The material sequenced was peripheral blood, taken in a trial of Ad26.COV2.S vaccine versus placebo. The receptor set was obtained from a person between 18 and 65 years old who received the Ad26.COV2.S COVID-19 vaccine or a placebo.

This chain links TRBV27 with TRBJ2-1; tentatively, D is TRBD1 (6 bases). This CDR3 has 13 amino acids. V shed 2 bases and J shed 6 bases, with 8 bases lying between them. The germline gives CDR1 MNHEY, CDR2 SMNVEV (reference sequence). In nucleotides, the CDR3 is TGTGCCAGCAGTTTAGAACAGGGCAATGAGCAGTTCTTC. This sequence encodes CASSLEQGNEQFF.

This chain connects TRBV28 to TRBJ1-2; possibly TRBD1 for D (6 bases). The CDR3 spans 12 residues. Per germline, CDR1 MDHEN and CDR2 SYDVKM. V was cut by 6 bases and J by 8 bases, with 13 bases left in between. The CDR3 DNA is TGTGCCAGCAGGAGACAGGCAGGAGGCTACACCTTC. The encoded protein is CASRRQAGGYTF.

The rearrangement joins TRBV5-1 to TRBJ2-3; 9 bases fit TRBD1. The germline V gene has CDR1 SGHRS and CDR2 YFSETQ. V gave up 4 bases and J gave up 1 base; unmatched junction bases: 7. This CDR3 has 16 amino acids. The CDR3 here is CASSTVTGGGTDTQYF. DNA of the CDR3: TGCGCCAGCAGCACAGTAACAGGGGGCGGCACAGATACGCAGTATTTT.

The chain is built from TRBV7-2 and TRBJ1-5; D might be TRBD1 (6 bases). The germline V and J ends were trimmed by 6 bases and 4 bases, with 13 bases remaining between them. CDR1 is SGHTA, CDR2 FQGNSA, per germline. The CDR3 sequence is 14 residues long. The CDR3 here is CASSYDRSNQPQHF. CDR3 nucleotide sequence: TGTGCCAGCAGTTACGACAGGTCGAATCAGCCCCAGCATTTT.

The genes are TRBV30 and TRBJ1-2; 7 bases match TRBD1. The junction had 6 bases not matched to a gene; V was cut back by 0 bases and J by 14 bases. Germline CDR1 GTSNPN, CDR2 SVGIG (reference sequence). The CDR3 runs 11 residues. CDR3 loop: CAWSVLGGGTF. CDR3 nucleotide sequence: TGTGCCTGGAGTGTACTAGGGGGCGGAACCTTC.

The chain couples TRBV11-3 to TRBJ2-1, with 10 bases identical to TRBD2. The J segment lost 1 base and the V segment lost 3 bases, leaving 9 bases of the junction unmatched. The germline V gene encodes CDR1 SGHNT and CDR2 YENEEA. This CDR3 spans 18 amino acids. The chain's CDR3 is CASSLSGGAVGSYNEQFF. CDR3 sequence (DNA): TGTGCCAGCAGCTTGAGCGGGGGGGCCGTCGGTTCCTACAATGAGCAGTTCTTC.

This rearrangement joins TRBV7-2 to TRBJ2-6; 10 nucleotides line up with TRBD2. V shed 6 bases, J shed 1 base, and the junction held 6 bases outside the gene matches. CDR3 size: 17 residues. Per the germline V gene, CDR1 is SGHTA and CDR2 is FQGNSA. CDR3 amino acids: CASRVASGGSGANVLTF. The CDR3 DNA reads TGTGCCAGCAGAGTAGCTAGCGGGGGTTCTGGGGCCAACGTCCTGACTTTC.

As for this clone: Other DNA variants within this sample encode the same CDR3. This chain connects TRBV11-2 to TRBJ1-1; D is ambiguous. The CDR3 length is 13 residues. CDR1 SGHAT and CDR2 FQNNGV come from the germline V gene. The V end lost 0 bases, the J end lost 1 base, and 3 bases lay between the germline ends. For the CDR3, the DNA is TGTGCCAGCAGCTTAGACCGGAACACTGAAGCTTTCTTT. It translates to CASSLDRNTEAFF.

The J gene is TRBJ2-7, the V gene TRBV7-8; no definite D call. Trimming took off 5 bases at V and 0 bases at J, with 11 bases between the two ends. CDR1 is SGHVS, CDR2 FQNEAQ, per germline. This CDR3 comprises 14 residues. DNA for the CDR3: TGTGCCAGCAGCCCCCGGATCGACTCCTACGAGCAGTACTTC. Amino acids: CASSPRIDSYEQYF.

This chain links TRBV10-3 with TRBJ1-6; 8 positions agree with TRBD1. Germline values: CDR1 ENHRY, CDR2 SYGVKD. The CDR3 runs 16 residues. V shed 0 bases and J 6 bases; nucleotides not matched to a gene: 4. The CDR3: CAISESPTGANSPLHF. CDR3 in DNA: TGTGCCATCAGTGAGTCCCCGACAGGGGCTAATTCACCCCTCCACTTT.

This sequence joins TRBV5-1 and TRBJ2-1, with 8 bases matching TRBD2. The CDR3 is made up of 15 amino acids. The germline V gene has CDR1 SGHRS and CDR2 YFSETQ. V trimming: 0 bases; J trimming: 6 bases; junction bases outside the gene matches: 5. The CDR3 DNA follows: TGCGCCAGCAGCTTGGGAGGGCTAGCGGGCAATGAGCAGTTCTTC. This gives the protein CASSLGGLAGNEQFF.

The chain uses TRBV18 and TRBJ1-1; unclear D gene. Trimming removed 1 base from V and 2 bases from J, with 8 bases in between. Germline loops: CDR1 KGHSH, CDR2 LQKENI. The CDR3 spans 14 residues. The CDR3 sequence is CASSPRQGNTEAFF. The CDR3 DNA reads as TGTGCCAGCTCACCACGACAAGGAAACACTGAAGCTTTCTTT. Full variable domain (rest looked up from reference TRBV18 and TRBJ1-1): NAGVMQNPRHLVRRRGQEARLRCSPMKGHSHVYWYRQLPEEGLKFMVYLQKENIIDESGMPKERFSAEFPKEGPSILRIQQVVRGDSAAYFCASSPRQGNTEAFFGQGTRLTVV.

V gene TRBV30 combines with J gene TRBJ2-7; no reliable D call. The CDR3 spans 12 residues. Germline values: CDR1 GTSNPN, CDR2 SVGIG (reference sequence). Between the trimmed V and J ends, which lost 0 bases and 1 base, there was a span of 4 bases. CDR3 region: CAWSVVSYEQYF. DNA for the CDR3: TGTGCCTGGAGTGTAGTATCCTACGAGCAGTACTTC.

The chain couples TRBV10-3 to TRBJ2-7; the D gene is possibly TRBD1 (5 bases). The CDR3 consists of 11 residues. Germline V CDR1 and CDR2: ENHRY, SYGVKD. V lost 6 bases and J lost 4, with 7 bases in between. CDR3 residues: CAIRQGYEQYF. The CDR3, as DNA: TGTGCCATCAGGCAGGGATACGAGCAGTACTTC.

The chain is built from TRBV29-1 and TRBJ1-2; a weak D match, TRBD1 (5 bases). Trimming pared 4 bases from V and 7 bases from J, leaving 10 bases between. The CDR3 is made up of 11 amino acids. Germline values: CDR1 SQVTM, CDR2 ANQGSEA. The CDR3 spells CSVAPQGGYTF. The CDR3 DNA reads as TGCAGCGTTGCACCGCAGGGTGGCTACACCTTC.

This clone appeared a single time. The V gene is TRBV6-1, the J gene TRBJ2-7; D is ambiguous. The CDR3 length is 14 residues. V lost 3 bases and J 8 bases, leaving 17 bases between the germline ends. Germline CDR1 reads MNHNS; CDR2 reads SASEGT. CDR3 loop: CASSDAVAGMKQYF. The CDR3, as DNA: TGTGCCAGCAGTGATGCGGTCGCCGGCATGAAGCAGTACTTC.

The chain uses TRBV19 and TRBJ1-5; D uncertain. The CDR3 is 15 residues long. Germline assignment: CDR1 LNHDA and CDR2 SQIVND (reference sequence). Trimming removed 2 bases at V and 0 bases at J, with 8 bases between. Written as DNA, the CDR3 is TGTGCCAGTAGTATACTGCTGAATAGCAATCAGCCCCAGCATTTT. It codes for CASSILLNSNQPQHF.

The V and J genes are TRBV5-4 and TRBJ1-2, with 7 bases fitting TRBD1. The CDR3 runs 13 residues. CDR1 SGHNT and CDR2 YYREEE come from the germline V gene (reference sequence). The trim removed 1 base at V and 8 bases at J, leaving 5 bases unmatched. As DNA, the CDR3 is TGTGCCAGCAGCTTGAACAGGGGAGGCGGCTACACCTTC. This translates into CASSLNRGGGYTF.

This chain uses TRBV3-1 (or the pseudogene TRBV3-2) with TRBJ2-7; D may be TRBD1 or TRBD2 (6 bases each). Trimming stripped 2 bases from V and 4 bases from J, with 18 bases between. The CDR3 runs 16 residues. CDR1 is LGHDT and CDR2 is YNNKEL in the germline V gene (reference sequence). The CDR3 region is CASSQTGGRLLYEQYF. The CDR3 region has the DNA TGTGCCAGCAGCCAAACCGGGGGCCGACTTCTTTACGAGCAGTACTTC.

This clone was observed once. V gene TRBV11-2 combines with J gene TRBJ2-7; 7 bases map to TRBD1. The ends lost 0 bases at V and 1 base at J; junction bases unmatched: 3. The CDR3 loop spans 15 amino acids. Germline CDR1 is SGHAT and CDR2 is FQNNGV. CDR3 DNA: TGTGCCAGCAGCTTAGATCGACAGGGATCCTACGAGCAGTACTTC. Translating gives CASSLDRQGSYEQYF.

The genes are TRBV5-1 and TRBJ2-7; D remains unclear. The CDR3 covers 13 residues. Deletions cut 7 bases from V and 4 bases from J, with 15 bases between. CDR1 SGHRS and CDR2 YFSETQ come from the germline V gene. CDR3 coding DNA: TGCGCCAGCTCAGAAGCGCCAGGATACGAGCAGTACTTC. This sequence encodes CASSEAPGYEQYF.